This T cell receptor (beta chain) is drawn from a study of blood T cells in healthy people across ages. A sample-barcoded 5' primer and a J-beta primer mix were used in a second PCR of about 6 to 12 cycles. Template switching added a 12-random-nucleotide identifier to every cDNA molecule. Using its own MiXCR run on the 5' RACE reads, TCRdb lists one record per CDR3 protein. The table lists almost 550,000 distinct CDR3 sequences, 24% of them singletons, with 8.5% to 9.5% in the top ten. This clonotype was counted only a few times. Ranging in age from roughly 6 to 95, the donors were healthy Caucasian individuals from Russia. Every donor provided roughly 10 milliliters of peripheral blood. Isolation yielded PBMCs, at least 7 million per sample, in every case. Germline lookup yields CDR1 SNHLY and CDR2 FYNNEI. CDR3 length: 14 amino acids. V was pared by 7 bases and J by 5 bases, with 9 bases of the junction left unmatched.

The sample also formed part of further work on T cells of mothers and their children.

The TCR originated in a boy younger than 18 in good health. The chain recombines TRBV2 with TRBJ1-1; 8 bases align to TRBD1. Material: blood. CDR3: CASKQGVIRTEAFF. The CDR3 DNA is TGTGCCAGCAAACAGGGGGTAATAAGAACTGAAGCTTTCTTT.